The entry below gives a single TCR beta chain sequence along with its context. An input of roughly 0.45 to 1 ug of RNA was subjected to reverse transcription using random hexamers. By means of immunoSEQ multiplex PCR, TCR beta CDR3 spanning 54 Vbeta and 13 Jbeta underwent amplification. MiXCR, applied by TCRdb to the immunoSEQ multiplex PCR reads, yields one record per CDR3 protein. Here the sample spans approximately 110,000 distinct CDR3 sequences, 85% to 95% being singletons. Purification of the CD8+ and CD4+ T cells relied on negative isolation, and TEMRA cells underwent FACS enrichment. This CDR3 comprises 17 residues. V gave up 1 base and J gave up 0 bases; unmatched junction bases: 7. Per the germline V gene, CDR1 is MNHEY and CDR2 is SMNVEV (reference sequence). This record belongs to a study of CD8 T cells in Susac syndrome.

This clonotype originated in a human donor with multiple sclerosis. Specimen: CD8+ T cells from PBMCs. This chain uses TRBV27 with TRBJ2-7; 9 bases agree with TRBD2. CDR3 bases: TGTGCCAGCAGTTTATTGTTGACTAGCGGACTCTCCTACGAGCAGTACGTC. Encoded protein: CASSLLLTSGLSYEQYV.